This T cell receptor (beta chain) was profiled in a study of OX40 agonist ivuxolimab in advanced cancers. Study-wide context: Participants, 82.7% male, averaged approximately 60 years of age, ranging from roughly 23 to 80.

Generated by immunoSEQ multiplex PCR, the TCRdb table keeps only in-frame clones and is missing some. The sample records about 68,000 clones, around 83% being singletons. General study points: With doses of 0.1-3.0 mg/kg, partial responders showed among the lowest clonal expansion. Relative to CD4+, CD8+ T cells held more expanded clones on average.

Trimming pared 4 bases from V and 5 bases from J, leaving 6 bases between. Germline loops: CDR1 KGHSY, CDR2 FQNENV. This CDR3 is built from 12 residues. The table lists this clone with a few counts. Its antigen is unidentified. At cycle 4 day 1, cycle 7 day 1, and baseline, blood was sampled. This chain uses TRBV16 with TRBJ1-5; no clear D gene. The input for sequencing was CD4+ or CD8+ T cells sorted from blood, taken in a trial of the OX40 agonist ivuxolimab. The clonotype originates from an adult with an advanced solid tumor such as melanoma, head and neck, liver or kidney cancer. The CDR3 here is CASSPSDQPQHF. The CDR3 region has the DNA TGTGCCAGCAGCCCGTCCGATCAGCCCCAGCATTTT.